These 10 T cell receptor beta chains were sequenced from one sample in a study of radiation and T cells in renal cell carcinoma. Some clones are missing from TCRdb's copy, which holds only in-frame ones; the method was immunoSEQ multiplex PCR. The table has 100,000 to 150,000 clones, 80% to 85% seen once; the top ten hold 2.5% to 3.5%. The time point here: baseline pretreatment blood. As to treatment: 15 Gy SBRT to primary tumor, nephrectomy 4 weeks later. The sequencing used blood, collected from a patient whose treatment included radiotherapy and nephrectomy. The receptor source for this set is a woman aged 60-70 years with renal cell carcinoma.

CDR3 in DNA: TGTGCCAGCAGCTCTCGGACAGGAATTGGAAACACCATATATTTT. It translates to CASSSRTGIGNTIYF. J is TRBJ1-3 and V is TRBV13; 7 bases map to TRBD1. CDR3 length equals 15 residues. V shed 4 bases, J shed 3 bases, and the junction held 6 bases outside the gene matches. CDR1 and CDR2 (germline): PRHDT, FYEKMQ (reference sequence).

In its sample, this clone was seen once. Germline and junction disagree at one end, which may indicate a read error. The CDR3 loop reads CAGSVDVGAAQETQYF. CDR3 nucleotides: TGTGCCGGCAGCGTAGATGTTGGGGCAGCCCAAGAGACCCAGTACTTC. The chain is built from TRBV9 and TRBJ2-5; maybe TRBD1 (5 bases). This CDR3 has 16 residues. The germline V gene has CDR1 SGDLS and CDR2 YYNGEE.

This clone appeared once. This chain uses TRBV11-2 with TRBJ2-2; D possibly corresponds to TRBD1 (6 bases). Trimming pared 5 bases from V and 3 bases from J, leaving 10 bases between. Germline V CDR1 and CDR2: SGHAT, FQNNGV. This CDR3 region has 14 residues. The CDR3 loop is CASSPTGYTGELFF. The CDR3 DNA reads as TGTGCCAGCAGCCCTACAGGGTACACCGGGGAGCTGTTTTTT.

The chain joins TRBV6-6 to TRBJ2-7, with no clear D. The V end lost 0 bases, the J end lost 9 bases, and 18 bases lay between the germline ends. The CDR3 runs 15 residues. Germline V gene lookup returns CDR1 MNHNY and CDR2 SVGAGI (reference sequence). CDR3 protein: CASSYSSHLNSGQYF. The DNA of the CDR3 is TGTGCCAGCAGTTACTCGTCTCATTTGAACTCAGGGCAGTACTTC.

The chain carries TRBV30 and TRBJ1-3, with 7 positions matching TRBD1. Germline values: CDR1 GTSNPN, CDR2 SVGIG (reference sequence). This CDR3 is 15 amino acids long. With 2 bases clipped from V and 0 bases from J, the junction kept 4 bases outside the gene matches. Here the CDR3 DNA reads TGTGCCTGGAGTTCCGGGACAGTCTCTGGAAACACCATATATTTT. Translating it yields CAWSSGTVSGNTIYF.

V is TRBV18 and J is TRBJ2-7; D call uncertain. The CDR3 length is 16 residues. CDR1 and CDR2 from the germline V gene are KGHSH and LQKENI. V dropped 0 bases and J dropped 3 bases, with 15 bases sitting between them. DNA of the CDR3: TGTGCCAGCTCACCACCGTCGGTCAGGTTCGTCTACGAGCAGTACTTC. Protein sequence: CASSPPSVRFVYEQYF.

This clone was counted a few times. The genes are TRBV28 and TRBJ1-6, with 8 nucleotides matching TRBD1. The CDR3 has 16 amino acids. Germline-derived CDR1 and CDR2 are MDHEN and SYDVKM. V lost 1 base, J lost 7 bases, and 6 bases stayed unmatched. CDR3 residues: CASSLLGTGTNSPLHF. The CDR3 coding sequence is TGTGCCAGCAGTTTATTGGGGACAGGCACCAATTCACCCCTCCACTTT.

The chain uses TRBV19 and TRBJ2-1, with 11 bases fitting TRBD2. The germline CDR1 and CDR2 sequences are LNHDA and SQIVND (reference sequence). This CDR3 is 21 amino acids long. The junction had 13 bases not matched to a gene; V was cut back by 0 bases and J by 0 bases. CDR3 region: CASSIDGPRASGRHSYNEQFF. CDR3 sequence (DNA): TGTGCCAGTAGTATAGATGGCCCCCGGGCTAGCGGGAGGCACTCCTACAATGAGCAGTTCTTC.

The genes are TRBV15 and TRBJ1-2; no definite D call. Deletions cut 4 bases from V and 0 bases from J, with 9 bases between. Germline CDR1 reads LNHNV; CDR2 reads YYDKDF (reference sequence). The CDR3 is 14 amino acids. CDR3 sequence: CATSTENPNYGYTF. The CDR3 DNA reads TGTGCCACCAGCACCGAAAATCCTAACTATGGCTACACCTTC.

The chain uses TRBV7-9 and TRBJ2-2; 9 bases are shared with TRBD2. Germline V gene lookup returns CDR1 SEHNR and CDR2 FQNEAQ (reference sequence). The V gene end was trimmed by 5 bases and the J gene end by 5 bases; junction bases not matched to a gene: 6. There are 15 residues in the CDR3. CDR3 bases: TGTGCCAGCAGCCCGGGACTAGCTCGAACCGGGGAGCTGTTTTTT. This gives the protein CASSPGLARTGELFF. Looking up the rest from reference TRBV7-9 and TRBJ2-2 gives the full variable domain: DTGVSQNPRHKITKRGQNVTFRCDPISEHNRLYWYRQTLGQGPEFLTYFQNEAQLEKSRLLSDRFSAERPKGSFSTLEIQRTEQGDSAMYLCASSPGLARTGELFFGEGSRLTVL.